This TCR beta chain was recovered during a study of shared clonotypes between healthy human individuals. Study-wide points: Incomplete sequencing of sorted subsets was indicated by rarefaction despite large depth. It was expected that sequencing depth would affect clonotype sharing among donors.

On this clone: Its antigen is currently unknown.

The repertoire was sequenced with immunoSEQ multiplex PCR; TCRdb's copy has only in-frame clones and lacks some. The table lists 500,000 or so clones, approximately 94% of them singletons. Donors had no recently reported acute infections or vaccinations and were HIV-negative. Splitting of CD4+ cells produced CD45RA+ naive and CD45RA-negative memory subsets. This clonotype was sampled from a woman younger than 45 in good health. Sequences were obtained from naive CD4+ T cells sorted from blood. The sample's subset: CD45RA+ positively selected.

The CDR3 protein is CASSLRTRGTGELFF. In DNA form, the CDR3 reads TGTGCCAGCAGTCTACGGACTCGGGGCACCGGGGAGCTGTTTTTT. The chain recombines TRBV28 with TRBJ2-2, with TRBD2 as a possible D gene (5 bases). CDR1 and CDR2 from the germline V gene are MDHEN and SYDVKM. This CDR3 has 15 residues. The germline V and J ends were trimmed by 5 bases and 4 bases, with 14 bases remaining between them.